These 5 T cell receptor beta chains came from one sample sequenced in a study of cytomegalovirus exposure and HLA in healthy donors. PCR primers comprised 60 Vbeta and 13 Jbeta primers. Some clones are missing from TCRdb's copy, which holds only in-frame ones; the method was immunoSEQ multiplex PCR. The sample shows about 130,000 clones, roughly three quarters of them seen only once. Material: PBMCs. The origin of the receptors is a man aged 25 to 40 in good health and CMV-seropositive.

This clone was observed a few times. The chain carries TRBV19 and TRBJ1-1, with 7 bases that match TRBD1. The V segment lost 1 base and the J segment 7 bases; nucleotides outside the gene matches: 3. The CDR3 length is 13 residues. Germline CDR1 reads LNHDA; CDR2 reads SQIVND (reference sequence). This CDR3 is CASSIGTGVEAFF. In DNA, the CDR3 is TGTGCCAGTAGTATAGGGACAGGCGTTGAAGCTTTCTTT.

The genes are TRBV2 and TRBJ2-5, with TRBD2 identical over 10 bases. The end of the DNA is better explained by TRBJ2-7, so the J call may be wrong. CDR1 and CDR2 from the germline V gene are SNHLY and FYNNEI. The CDR3 length is 14 residues. This CDR3 is CASSGTSGAYEQYF. The CDR3 nucleotides are TGTGCCAGCAGTGGGACTAGCGGAGCCTACGAGCAGTACTTC.

The V and J genes are TRBV28 and TRBJ1-5; D possibly corresponds to TRBD1 (5 bases). Germline V CDR1 and CDR2: MDHEN, SYDVKM. The V gene lost 5 bases and the J gene lost 1 base, with 9 bases spanning the gap. The length of the CDR3 is 14 residues. CDR3 in amino acids: CASSPPGSNQPQHF. Written as DNA, the CDR3 is TGTGCCAGCAGTCCCCCAGGGAGCAATCAGCCCCAGCATTTT.

The chain uses TRBV18 and TRBJ2-5; tentative D call: TRBD2 (6 bases). The ends were cut back, 5 bases at V and 2 bases at J, with 12 bases in the middle. The length of the CDR3 is 14 residues. In germline, CDR1 is KGHSH, CDR2 LQKENI. CDR3 bases: TGTGCCAGCTCAACCAACGGGGGACAAGAGACCCAGTACTTC. Its translation: CASSTNGGQETQYF. The variable domain in full, with the rest retrieved from reference TRBV18 and TRBJ2-5, is NAGVMQNPRHLVRRRGQEARLRCSPMKGHSHVYWYRQLPEEGLKFMVYLQKENIIDESGMPKERFSAEFPKEGPSILRIQQVVRGDSAAYFCASSTNGGQETQYFGPGTRLLVL.

The CDR3 sequence: CASSYGTGVNTEAFF. CDR3 DNA sequence: TGTGCCAGCAGTTATGGGACAGGAGTGAACACTGAAGCTTTCTTT. This sequence joins TRBV6-5 and TRBJ1-1, with 8 nucleotides matching TRBD1. Germline loops: CDR1 MNHEY, CDR2 SVGAGI. V was clipped by 3 bases and J by 0 bases; unmatched bases: 3. The CDR3 has 15 amino acids.